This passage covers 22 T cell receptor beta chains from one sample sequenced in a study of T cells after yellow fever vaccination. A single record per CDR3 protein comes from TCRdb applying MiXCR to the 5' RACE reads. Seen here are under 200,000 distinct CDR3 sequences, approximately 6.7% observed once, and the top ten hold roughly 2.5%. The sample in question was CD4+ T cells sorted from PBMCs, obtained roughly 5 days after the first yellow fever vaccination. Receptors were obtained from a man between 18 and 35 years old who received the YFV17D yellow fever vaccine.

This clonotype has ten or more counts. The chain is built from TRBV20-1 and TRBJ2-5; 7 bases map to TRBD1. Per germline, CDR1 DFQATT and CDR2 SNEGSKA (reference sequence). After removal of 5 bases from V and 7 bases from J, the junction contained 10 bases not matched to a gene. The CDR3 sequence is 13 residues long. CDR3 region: CSAWLTGIGTQYF. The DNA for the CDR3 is TGCAGTGCTTGGCTGACAGGGATAGGGACCCAGTACTTC.

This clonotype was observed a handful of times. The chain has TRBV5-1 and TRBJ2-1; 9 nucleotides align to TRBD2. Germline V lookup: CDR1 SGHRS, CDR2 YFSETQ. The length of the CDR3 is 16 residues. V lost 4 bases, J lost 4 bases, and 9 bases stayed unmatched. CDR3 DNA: TGCGCCAGCAGCCCCCTCCCTAGCGGGGATTACAATGAGCAGTTCTTC. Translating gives CASSPLPSGDYNEQFF.

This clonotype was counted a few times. This chain's CDR3 is CASSSLPGQGMTGNTIYF. The CDR3 bases are TGCGCCAGCAGCTCACTCCCGGGACAGGGGATGACTGGAAACACCATATATTTT. The chain has TRBV5-1 and TRBJ1-3; 10 nucleotides line up with TRBD1. Germline lookup yields CDR1 SGHRS and CDR2 YFSETQ. The V and J ends lost 3 bases and 2 bases, in that order; junction bases with no gene match: 11. The CDR3 length is 18 residues. Complete variable domain (other parts from reference TRBV5-1 and TRBJ1-3): KAGVTQTPRYLIKTRGQQVTLSCSPISGHRSVSWYQQTPGQGLQFLFEYFSETQRNKGNFPGRFSGRQFSNSRSEMNVSTLELGDSALYLCASSSLPGQGMTGNTIYFGEGSWLTVV.

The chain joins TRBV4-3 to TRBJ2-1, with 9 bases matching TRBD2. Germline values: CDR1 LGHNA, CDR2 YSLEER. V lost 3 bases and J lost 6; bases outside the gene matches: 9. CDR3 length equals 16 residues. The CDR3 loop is CASSQGLAGWFNEQFF. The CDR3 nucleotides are TGCGCCAGCAGCCAGGGACTAGCAGGCTGGTTCAATGAGCAGTTCTTC.

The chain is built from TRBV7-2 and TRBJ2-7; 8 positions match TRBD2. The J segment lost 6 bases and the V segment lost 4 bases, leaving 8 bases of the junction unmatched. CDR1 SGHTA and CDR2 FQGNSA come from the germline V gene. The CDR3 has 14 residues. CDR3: CASSSPREGGEQYV. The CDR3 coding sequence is TGTGCCAGCAGCTCCCCCCGGGAGGGGGGCGAGCAGTACGTC.

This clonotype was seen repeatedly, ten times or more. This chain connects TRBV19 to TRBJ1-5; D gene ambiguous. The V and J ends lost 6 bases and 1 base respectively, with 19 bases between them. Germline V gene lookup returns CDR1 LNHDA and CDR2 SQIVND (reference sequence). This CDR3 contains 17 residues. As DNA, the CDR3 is TGTGCCAGTAGCGGGCTATTCGCGGTGTCCAGCAATCAGCCCCAGCATTTT. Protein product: CASSGLFAVSSNQPQHF.

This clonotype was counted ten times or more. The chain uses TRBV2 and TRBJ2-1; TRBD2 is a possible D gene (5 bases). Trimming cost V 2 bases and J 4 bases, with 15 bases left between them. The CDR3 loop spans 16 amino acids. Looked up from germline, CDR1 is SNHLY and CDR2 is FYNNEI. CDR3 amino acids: CASSESRAVTYNEQFF. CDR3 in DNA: TGTGCCAGCAGTGAAAGTAGAGCGGTCACATACAATGAGCAGTTCTTC.

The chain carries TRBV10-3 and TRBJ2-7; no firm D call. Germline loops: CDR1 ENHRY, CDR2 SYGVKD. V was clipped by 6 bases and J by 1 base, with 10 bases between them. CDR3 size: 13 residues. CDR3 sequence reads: CAIRDASSYEQYV. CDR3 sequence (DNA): TGTGCCATCAGGGACGCGTCATCCTACGAGCAGTACGTC.

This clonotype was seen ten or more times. The CDR3 DNA is TGTGCCAGCAGCATTAGCGGGGGGTTCTACAATGAGCAGTTCTTC. It translates to CASSISGGFYNEQFF. The gene calls are TRBV7-3 and TRBJ2-1, with 10 bases identical to TRBD2. Trimming at V came to 5 bases and at J to 3 bases, leaving 4 bases not matched to a gene. The germline gives CDR1 SGHTA, CDR2 FQGTGA. CDR3 length: 15 residues.

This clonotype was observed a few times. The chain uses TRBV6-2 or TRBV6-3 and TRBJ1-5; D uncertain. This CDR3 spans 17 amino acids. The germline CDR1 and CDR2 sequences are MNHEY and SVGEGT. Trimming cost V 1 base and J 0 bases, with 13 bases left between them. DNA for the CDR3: TGTGCCAGCAGTTACTGGGAGGATAAATATAGCAATCAGCCCCAGCATTTT. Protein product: CASSYWEDKYSNQPQHF.

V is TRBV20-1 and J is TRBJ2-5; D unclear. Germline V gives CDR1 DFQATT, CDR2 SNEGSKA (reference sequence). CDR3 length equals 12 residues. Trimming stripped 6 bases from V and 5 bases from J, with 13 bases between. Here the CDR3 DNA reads TGCAGTGCCCTCGATAGGGCTGAGACCCAGTACTTC. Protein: CSALDRAETQYF.

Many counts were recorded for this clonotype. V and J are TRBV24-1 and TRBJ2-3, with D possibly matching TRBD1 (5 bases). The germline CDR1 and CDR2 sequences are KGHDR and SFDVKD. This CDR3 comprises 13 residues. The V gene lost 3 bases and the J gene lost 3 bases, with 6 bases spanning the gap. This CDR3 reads CATSDRQTDTQYF. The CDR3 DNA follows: TGTGCCACCAGTGATCGACAGACAGATACGCAGTATTTT.

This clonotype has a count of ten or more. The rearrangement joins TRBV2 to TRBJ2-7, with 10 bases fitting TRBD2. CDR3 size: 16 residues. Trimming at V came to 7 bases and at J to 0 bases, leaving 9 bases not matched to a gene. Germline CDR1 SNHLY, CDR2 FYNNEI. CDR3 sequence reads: CASKTGLAGVSYEQYF. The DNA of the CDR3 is TGTGCCAGCAAAACGGGCCTAGCGGGGGTCTCCTACGAGCAGTACTTC.

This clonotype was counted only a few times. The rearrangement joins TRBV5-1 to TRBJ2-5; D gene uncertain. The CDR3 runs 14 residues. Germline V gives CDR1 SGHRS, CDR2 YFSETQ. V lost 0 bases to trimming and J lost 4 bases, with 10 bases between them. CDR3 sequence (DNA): TGCGCCAGCAGCTTGGGTCAGGCGGCAGAGACCCAGTACTTC. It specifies CASSLGQAAETQYF.

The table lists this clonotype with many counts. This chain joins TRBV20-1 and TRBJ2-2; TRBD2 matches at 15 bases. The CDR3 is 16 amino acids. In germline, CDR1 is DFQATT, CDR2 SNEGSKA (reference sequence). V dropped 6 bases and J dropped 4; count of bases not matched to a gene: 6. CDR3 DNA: TGCAGTGCCCGGACTAGCGGGGGGGCCAGCACCGGGGAGCTGTTTTTT. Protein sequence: CSARTSGGASTGELFF.

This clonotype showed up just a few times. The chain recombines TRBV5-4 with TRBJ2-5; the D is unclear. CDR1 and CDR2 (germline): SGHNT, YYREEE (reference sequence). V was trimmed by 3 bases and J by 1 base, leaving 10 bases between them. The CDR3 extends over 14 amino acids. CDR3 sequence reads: CASSSPPFQETQYF. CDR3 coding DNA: TGTGCCAGCAGCTCACCGCCCTTCCAAGAGACCCAGTACTTC.

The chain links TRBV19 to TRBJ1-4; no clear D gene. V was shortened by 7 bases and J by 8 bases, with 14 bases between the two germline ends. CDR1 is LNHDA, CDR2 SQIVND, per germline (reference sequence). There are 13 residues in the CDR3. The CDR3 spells CASKSQEKEKLFF. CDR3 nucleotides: TGTGCCAGTAAATCCCAGGAGAAGGAAAAACTGTTTTTT.

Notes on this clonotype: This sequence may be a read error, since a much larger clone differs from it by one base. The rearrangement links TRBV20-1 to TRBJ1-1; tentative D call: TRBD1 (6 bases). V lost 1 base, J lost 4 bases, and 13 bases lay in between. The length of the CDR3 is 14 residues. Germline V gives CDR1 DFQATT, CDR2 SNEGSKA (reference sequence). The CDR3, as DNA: TGCAGTGCTAGAGTCGGGACAACTAGCACTGAAGCTTTCTTT. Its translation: CSARVGTTSTEAFF.

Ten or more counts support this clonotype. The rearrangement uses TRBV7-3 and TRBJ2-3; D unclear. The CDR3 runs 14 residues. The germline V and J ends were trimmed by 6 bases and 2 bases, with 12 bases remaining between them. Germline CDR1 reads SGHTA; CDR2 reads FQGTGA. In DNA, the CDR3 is TGTGCCAGCAGGATGACCGGTACCACAGATACGCAGTATTTT. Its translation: CASRMTGTTDTQYF. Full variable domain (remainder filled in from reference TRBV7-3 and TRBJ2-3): GAGVSQTPSNKVTEKGKYVELRCDPISGHTALYWYRQSLGQGPEFLIYFQGTGAADDSGLPNDRFFAVRPEGSVSTLKIQRTERGDSAVYLCASRMTGTTDTQYFGPGTRLTVL.

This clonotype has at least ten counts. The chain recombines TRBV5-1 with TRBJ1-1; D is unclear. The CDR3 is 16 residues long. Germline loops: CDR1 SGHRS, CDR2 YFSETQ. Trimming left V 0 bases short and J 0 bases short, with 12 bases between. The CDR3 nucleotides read TGCGCCAGCAGCTTGGGGGTGGGCAGCATGAACACTGAAGCTTTCTTT. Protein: CASSLGVGSMNTEAFF.

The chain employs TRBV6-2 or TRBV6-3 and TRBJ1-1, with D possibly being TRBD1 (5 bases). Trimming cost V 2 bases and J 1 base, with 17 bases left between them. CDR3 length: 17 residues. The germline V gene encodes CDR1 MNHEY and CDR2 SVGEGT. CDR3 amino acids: CASSYPLPATANTEAFF. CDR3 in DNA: TGTGCCAGCAGTTACCCCCTCCCCGCGACAGCGAACACTGAAGCTTTCTTT.

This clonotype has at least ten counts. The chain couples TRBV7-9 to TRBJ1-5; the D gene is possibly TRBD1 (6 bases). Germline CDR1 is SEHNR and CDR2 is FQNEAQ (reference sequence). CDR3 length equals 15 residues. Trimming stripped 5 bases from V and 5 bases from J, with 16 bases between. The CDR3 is CASSVQTGSDQPQHF. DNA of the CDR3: TGTGCCAGCAGCGTACAGACAGGATCCGATCAGCCCCAGCATTTT. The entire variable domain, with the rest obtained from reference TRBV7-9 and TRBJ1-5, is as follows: DTGVSQNPRHKITKRGQNVTFRCDPISEHNRLYWYRQTLGQGPEFLTYFQNEAQLEKSRLLSDRFSAERPKGSFSTLEIQRTEQGDSAMYLCASSVQTGSDQPQHFGDGTRLSIL.